The count of the clone carrying this TCR beta chain is one. Its antigen is currently unknown. Distinct nucleotide sequences in the sample also encode this CDR3. Every subset's genomic DNA went evenly onto several immunoSEQ plates. Measured with immunoSEQ multiplex PCR; TCRdb has only the in-frame clones, and not every one. The sample includes around 2.3 million clones, approximately 96% seen only once; the top ten take around 0.13%. The CDR3 is made up of 16 amino acids. Germline V gives CDR1 MDHEN, CDR2 SYDVKM. The J segment lost 0 bases and the V segment lost 2 bases, leaving 2 bases of the junction unmatched. The data stem from a study of shared clonotypes between healthy human individuals. Study-wide results and limits: Sampling used blood alone; tissue repertoires probably differ.

This chain connects TRBV28 to TRBJ1-2, with TRBD1 matching over 11 bases. The TCR originated in a man aged 18 to 29 in good health. Sequencing was performed on naive CD4+ T cells sorted from blood. Subset meaning: CD45RA+ positively selected. CDR3 DNA: TGTGCCAGCAGTTTAACGGGACAGGGGGCTAACTATGGCTACACCTTC. Its protein product is CASSLTGQGANYGYTF.